This record concerns one T cell receptor beta chain sequence. Antigen specificity is unknown. The source of the sample is a study of cytomegalovirus exposure and HLA in healthy donors. Broader study findings: What was likely a sequencing artifact was a cluster of highly shared sequence variants.

V gave up 5 bases and J gave up 8 bases; unmatched junction bases: 8. Germline V gene data show CDR1 as LNHDA and CDR2 as SQIVND (reference sequence). This CDR3 spans 14 amino acids. PCR primers comprised 60 Vbeta and 13 Jbeta primers. Original processing methods: It was a later analysis that counted roughly 80 million unique TCR beta chains, of which around 11 million were shared. Profiling relied on immunoSEQ multiplex PCR, and the TCRdb table lists in-frame clones only, not all of them. That table supplies the V and J calls and clone size; D and trimming were determined from the DNA. The sample includes 200,000 to 250,000 clones, more than 60% of them seen just once.

The receptor's source is a woman under 40 in good health and CMV-seronegative. The sequenced material came from PBMCs. J is TRBJ2-1 and V is TRBV19, with 8 bases aligning to TRBD2. CDR3 nucleotides: TGTGCCAGTAGTTCAAGCGGGAGATACGATGAGCAGTTCTTC. Protein product: CASSSSGRYDEQFF. Drawing the rest from reference TRBV19 and TRBJ2-1, the complete variable domain is DGGITQSPKYLFRKEGQNVTLSCEQNLNHDAMYWYRQDPGQGLRLIYYSQIVNDFQKGDIAEGYSVSREKKESFPLTVTSAQKNPTAFYLCASSSSGRYDEQFFGPGTRLTVL.